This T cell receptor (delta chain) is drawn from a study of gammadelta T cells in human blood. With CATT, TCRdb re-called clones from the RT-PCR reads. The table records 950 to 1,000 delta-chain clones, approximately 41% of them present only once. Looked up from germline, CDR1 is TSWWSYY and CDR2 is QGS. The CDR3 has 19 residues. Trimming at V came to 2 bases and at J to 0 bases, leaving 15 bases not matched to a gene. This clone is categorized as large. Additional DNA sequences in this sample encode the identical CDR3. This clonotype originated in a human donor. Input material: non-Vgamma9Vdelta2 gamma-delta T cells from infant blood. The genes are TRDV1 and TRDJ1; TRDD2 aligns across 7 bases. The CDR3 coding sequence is TGTGCTCTTGGGGAAGCAGGCCTTCCTTCCCTTTTCTACACCGATAAACTCATCTTT. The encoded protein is CALGEAGLPSLFYTDKLIF.